A single sample is the source of the 22 T cell receptor beta chains below, sequenced in a study of T-cell reconstitution after alpha-beta-depleted transplantation in children. Unique molecular identifiers were used in preparing the TCRbeta library. MiXCR, run by TCRdb on the PCR reads, gives a single entry per CDR3 protein. The data contain about 640,000 distinct CDR3 sequences, about an eighth of them singletons. The sample consisted of PBMCs, mostly from graft donor cells, taken 360 days after TCRalphabeta/CD19-depleted stem cell transplant. The receptors shown here come from a male patient aged 10 to 17 who had a stem cell transplant for acute myeloid leukemia, so the T cells may come from the graft donor.

There are a few counts of this clonotype. The rearrangement joins TRBV20-1 to TRBJ1-1, with D uncertain. This CDR3 has 10 amino acids. Trimming removed 7 bases at V and 4 bases at J, with 7 bases between. Germline V gene data show CDR1 as DFQATT and CDR2 as SNEGSKA (reference sequence). The CDR3 reads CSGVGTEAFF. CDR3 nucleotides: TGCAGTGGGGTGGGCACTGAAGCTTTCTTT.

This clonotype has at least ten counts. The J gene is TRBJ2-7, the V gene TRBV20-1, with 11 nucleotides matching TRBD2. This CDR3 is built from 15 residues. The trim removed 1 base at V and 0 bases at J, leaving 2 bases unmatched. Germline V gene data show CDR1 as DFQATT and CDR2 as SNEGSKA (reference sequence). DNA for the CDR3: TGCAGTGCTAGAGGCCTAGCGGGAGGCTCCTACGAGCAGTACTTC. Translating gives CSARGLAGGSYEQYF.

The chain couples TRBV3-1 to TRBJ2-5; D possibly corresponds to TRBD1 (6 bases). The germline V gene has CDR1 LGHDT and CDR2 YNNKEL (reference sequence). Trimming pared 3 bases from V and 5 bases from J, leaving 13 bases between. This CDR3 has 14 amino acids. CDR3 sequence reads: CASSQGAVLETQYF. Written as DNA, the CDR3 is TGTGCCAGCAGCCAGGGGGCTGTTTTGGAGACCCAGTACTTC.

The genes are TRBV9 and TRBJ2-7; D gene uncertain. V dropped 4 bases and J dropped 4 bases, with 18 bases sitting between them. The CDR3 totals 15 residues. In germline, CDR1 is SGDLS, CDR2 YYNGEE. The CDR3 spells CASSRAGVGEYEQYF. The CDR3 nucleotides read TGTGCCAGCAGCCGAGCCGGCGTGGGTGAGTACGAGCAGTACTTC.

This clonotype has ten or more counts. The rearrangement links TRBV7-2 to TRBJ2-7; TRBD1 agrees at 8 bases. CDR3 length equals 15 residues. Germline-derived CDR1 and CDR2 are SGHTA and FQGNSA. The ends lost 1 base at V and 7 bases at J; junction bases unmatched: 9. The CDR3 sequence: CASSLGTGGSREQYF. In nucleotides, the CDR3 is TGTGCCAGCAGCTTAGGAACAGGGGGAAGTCGAGAGCAGTACTTC.

This clonotype was picked up a small number of times. The V and J genes are TRBV27 and TRBJ2-7; D not certain. The CDR3 covers 13 residues. V lost 3 bases and J lost 0, with 6 bases in between. CDR1 is MNHEY and CDR2 is SMNVEV in the germline V gene (reference sequence). The DNA for the CDR3 is TGTGCCAGCAGTTTTAACCCCTCCTACGAGCAGTACTTC. Protein product: CASSFNPSYEQYF.

This clonotype was observed a few times. The V gene is TRBV20-1, the J gene TRBJ1-4; the D is unclear. The V gene lost 0 bases and the J gene lost 4 bases, with 6 bases spanning the gap. The CDR3 length is 13 residues. Germline CDR1 and CDR2: DFQATT and SNEGSKA (reference sequence). CDR3 loop: CSAREGNNEKLFF. In DNA, the CDR3 is TGCAGTGCTAGAGAGGGGAATAATGAAAAACTGTTTTTT.

The chain employs TRBV4-1 and TRBJ2-6; no firm D call. This CDR3 comprises 17 residues. V lost 0 bases and J lost 0, with 9 bases in between. Germline CDR1 and CDR2: MGHRA and YSYEKL. The chain's CDR3 is CASSQEERASGANVLTF. The CDR3, as DNA: TGCGCCAGCAGCCAAGAGGAAAGGGCCTCTGGGGCCAACGTCCTGACTTTC.

This clonotype showed up just a few times. The J gene is TRBJ2-5, the V gene TRBV28, with 9 bases matching TRBD2. Germline-derived CDR1 and CDR2 are MDHEN and SYDVKM. The CDR3 extends over 15 amino acids. V dropped 7 bases and J dropped 3; count of bases not matched to a gene: 9. The CDR3 coding sequence is TGTGCCAGCATCCAAGGGTCTAGCGGGGAAGAGACCCAGTACTTC. It specifies CASIQGSSGEETQYF. The whole variable domain, remainder taken from reference TRBV28 and TRBJ2-5, is DVKVTQSSRYLVKRTGEKVFLECVQDMDHENMFWYRQDPGLGLRLIYFSYDVKMKEKGDIPEGYSVSREKKERFSLILESASTNQTSMYLCASIQGSSGEETQYFGPGTRLLVL.

The rearrangement joins TRBV12-3 or TRBV12-4 to TRBJ2-7; 7 bases match TRBD2. The CDR3 consists of 15 residues. J gave up 3 bases and V 5 bases, and 10 bases lay outside the gene matches. The CDR3 loop reads CASSRRGGSHYEQYF. CDR3 in DNA: TGTGCCAGCAGTCGGAGAGGCGGGAGTCACTACGAGCAGTACTTC.

The chain carries TRBV11-1 and TRBJ2-3; TRBD1 is a possible D gene (5 bases). The CDR3 has 14 amino acids. Germline-derived CDR1 and CDR2 are SGHAT and FQDESV (reference sequence). Trimming left V 5 bases short and J 1 base short, with 10 bases between. The CDR3 DNA reads TGTGCCAGCAGCAGGGGTTCGGGCACAGATACGCAGTATTTT. Protein product: CASSRGSGTDTQYF.

The chain links TRBV18 to TRBJ2-1; D is unresolved. Trimming pared 2 bases from V and 1 base from J, leaving 15 bases between. Germline loops: CDR1 KGHSH, CDR2 LQKENI. The CDR3 totals 17 residues. This CDR3 is CASSPSFLGMSYNEQFF. CDR3 nucleotides: TGTGCCAGCTCACCAAGTTTTCTAGGTATGTCCTACAATGAGCAGTTCTTC.

This sequence joins TRBV12-3 or TRBV12-4 and TRBJ2-6, with D maybe TRBD1 (5 bases). V was trimmed by 4 bases and J by 0 bases, leaving 7 bases between them. CDR3 length: 15 residues. The CDR3: CASSWGRSGANVLTF. The CDR3 DNA follows: TGTGCCAGCAGTTGGGGCCGCTCTGGGGCCAACGTCCTGACTTTC.

In its sample, this clonotype was seen a few times. V usage is TRBV6-5 and J usage is TRBJ1-5, with D unresolved. Deletions cut 2 bases from V and 7 bases from J, with 18 bases between. CDR1 and CDR2 (germline): MNHEY, SVGAGI. The CDR3 consists of 16 residues. The CDR3 DNA is TGTGCCAGCAGTTACGAATGGGGTCTATCTGGACAGCCCCAGCATTTT. It codes for CASSYEWGLSGQPQHF.

The chain combines TRBV6-2 or TRBV6-3 with TRBJ2-5; the D gene is possibly TRBD2 (5 bases). The CDR3 has 18 residues. CDR1 MNHEY and CDR2 SVGEGT come from the germline V gene. V lost 2 bases to trimming and J lost 1 base, with 20 bases between them. DNA for the CDR3: TGTGCCAGCAGTTACGAAGCAGGTCTAGCAATCTTCCAAGAGACCCAGTACTTC. Encoded protein: CASSYEAGLAIFQETQYF.

This clonotype has a handful of counts. The V call is TRBV4-3, the J call TRBJ2-1; weak D call: TRBD1 (6 bases). Trimming took off 3 bases at V and 9 bases at J, with 9 bases between the two ends. Germline V gene lookup returns CDR1 LGHNA and CDR2 YSLEER. The CDR3 runs to 12 residues. The CDR3 coding sequence is TGCGCCAGCAGCCATCCACAGGGTGAGCAGTTCTTC. This codes for CASSHPQGEQFF.

This clonotype was recorded many times. This chain connects TRBV29-1 to TRBJ2-1, with 14 bases matching TRBD2. The CDR3 is 17 residues long. Germline CDR1 is SQVTM and CDR2 is ANQGSEA. Losses at the gene ends were 6 bases for V and 4 bases for J; bases not matched to a gene: 11. The CDR3 sequence is CSVEGLAGAIGYNEQFF. The DNA for the CDR3 is TGCAGCGTGGAGGGACTAGCGGGAGCGATAGGGTACAATGAGCAGTTCTTC.

This clonotype came up many times. The chain combines TRBV15 with TRBJ1-3, with no clear D. The V and J ends lost 0 bases and 2 bases respectively, with 8 bases between them. The CDR3 is made up of 15 amino acids. Germline CDR1 and CDR2: LNHNV and YYDKDF (reference sequence). The CDR3 loop reads CATSRDYPAGNTIYF. The CDR3 DNA reads as TGTGCCACCAGCAGAGATTACCCCGCTGGAAACACCATATATTTT.

This clonotype was seen a few times. This chain uses TRBV12-3 or TRBV12-4 with TRBJ2-1; D gene uncertain. The V end lost 7 bases, the J end lost 3 bases, and 16 bases lay between the germline ends. There are 15 residues in the CDR3. The CDR3 region is CASTWGSYLYNEQFF. Written as DNA, the CDR3 is TGTGCCAGCACCTGGGGTAGCTACCTCTACAATGAGCAGTTCTTC.

This clonotype showed up just a few times. The chain recombines TRBV7-9 with TRBJ2-7; tentatively, D is TRBD1 (6 bases). V was pared by 8 bases and J by 1 base, with 12 bases between. Germline lookup yields CDR1 SEHNR and CDR2 FQNEAQ (reference sequence). This CDR3 has 13 residues. CDR3 nucleotide sequence: TGTGCCAGCGGGGGCGGGTCTTCCTACGAGCAGTACTTC. It yields the protein CASGGGSSYEQYF.

The chain employs TRBV28 and TRBJ2-7; maybe TRBD2 (5 bases). Germline V gene data show CDR1 as MDHEN and CDR2 as SYDVKM. This CDR3 is built from 15 residues. V shed 6 bases and J shed 1 base, with 16 bases lying between them. In nucleotides, the CDR3 is TGTGCCAGCAGCTCACTTAGGACGGGATCCTACGAGCAGTACTTC. It codes for CASSSLRTGSYEQYF. Based on the CDR3 plus reference TRBV28 and TRBJ2-7, the full variable domain is DVKVTQSSRYLVKRTGEKVFLECVQDMDHENMFWYRQDPGLGLRLIYFSYDVKMKEKGDIPEGYSVSREKKERFSLILESASTNQTSMYLCASSSLRTGSYEQYFGPGTRLTVT.

The chain joins TRBV4-3 to TRBJ2-7, with D perhaps matching TRBD2 (7 bases). The germline V gene has CDR1 LGHNA and CDR2 YSLEER. With 4 bases removed from V and 5 bases from J, the gap between germline ends came to 15 bases. This CDR3 has 14 residues. CDR3 in amino acids: CASSPARGADEQYF. In DNA, the CDR3 is TGCGCCAGCAGCCCAGCCCGGGGGGCGGACGAGCAGTACTTC.